The 6 T cell receptor beta chains below come from one sample, sequenced in a study of cytomegalovirus exposure and HLA in healthy donors. Primers for the PCR totalled 60 Vbeta and 13 Jbeta. The assay was immunoSEQ multiplex PCR, and TCRdb's table has in-frame clones only and misses some. The sample lists 150,000 to 200,000 clones; roughly nine tenths were seen once. Sequenced sample: PBMCs. The source is a girl in the first two years of life in good health and CMV-seronegative.

The V gene is TRBV4-2, the J gene TRBJ1-4; perhaps TRBD1 as D (6 bases). In germline, CDR1 is LGHNA, CDR2 YNFKEQ. This CDR3 is built from 15 residues. V lost 10 bases and J lost 3, with 18 bases in between. The CDR3 loop is CATQATQGANEKLFF. The CDR3, as DNA: TGTGCCACTCAGGCCACACAGGGAGCTAATGAAAAACTGTTTTTT.

V usage is TRBV25-1 and J usage is TRBJ2-3; 7 bases fit TRBD1. The CDR3 loop spans 14 amino acids. Losses at the gene ends were 3 bases for V and 4 bases for J; bases not matched to a gene: 4. CDR1 is MGHDK and CDR2 is SYGVNS in the germline V gene. The chain's CDR3 is CASSDPTGADTQYF. The CDR3 bases are TGTGCCAGCAGTGACCCAACAGGGGCAGATACGCAGTATTTT. The whole variable domain, filled in from reference TRBV25-1 and TRBJ2-3, reads EADIYQTPRYLVIGTGKKITLECSQTMGHDKMYWYQQDPGMELHLIHYSYGVNSTEKGDLSSESTVSRIRTEHFPLTLESARPSHTSQYLCASSDPTGADTQYFGPGTRLTVL.

The genes are TRBV6-5 and TRBJ1-6, with D possibly being TRBD1 (5 bases). Germline assignment: CDR1 MNHEY and CDR2 SVGAGI. There are 15 residues in the CDR3. Trimming removed 5 bases at V and 6 bases at J, with 14 bases between. The CDR3 loop reads CASSLLQGGNSPLHF. The CDR3 DNA is TGTGCCAGCAGTCTACTCCAGGGCGGTAATTCACCCCTCCACTTT.

V is TRBV7-9 and J is TRBJ2-2; tentatively, D is TRBD1 (5 bases). From germline, CDR1 is SEHNR and CDR2 FQNEAQ (reference sequence). Trimming took off 0 bases at V and 5 bases at J, with 16 bases between the two ends. The CDR3 has 17 residues. In nucleotides, the CDR3 is TGTGCCAGCAGCTTAGCACTCTACAGGCGCGTAACCGGGGAGCTGTTTTTT. This translates into CASSLALYRRVTGELFF. Together with reference TRBV7-9 and TRBJ2-2, the CDR3 gives the full variable domain: DTGVSQNPRHKITKRGQNVTFRCDPISEHNRLYWYRQTLGQGPEFLTYFQNEAQLEKSRLLSDRFSAERPKGSFSTLEIQRTEQGDSAMYLCASSLALYRRVTGELFFGEGSRLTVL.

V and J are TRBV30 and TRBJ1-6; D is perhaps TRBD1 (6 bases). V lost 7 bases to trimming and J lost 3 bases, with 10 bases between them. The CDR3 loop spans 13 amino acids. The germline V gene has CDR1 GTSNPN and CDR2 SVGIG (reference sequence). The CDR3 loop is CAFDRIYNSPLHF. The CDR3, as DNA: TGTGCCTTTGACAGGATCTATAATTCACCCCTCCACTTT. The entire variable domain, with the rest obtained from reference TRBV30 and TRBJ1-6, is as follows: SQTIHQWPATLVQPVGSPLSLECTVEGTSNPNLYWYRQAAGRGLQLLFYSVGIGQISSEVPQNLSASRPQDRQFILSSKKLLLSDSGFYLCAFDRIYNSPLHFGNGTRLTVT.

The chain joins TRBV2 to TRBJ2-5, with 8 bases fitting TRBD2. The CDR3 is made up of 16 amino acids. The germline V gene encodes CDR1 SNHLY and CDR2 FYNNEI. Germline trimming cut 5 bases from V and 3 bases from J; bases unmatched to any gene: 11. The CDR3 DNA reads TGTGCCAGCAGTCCCCCCCCACGGGAGGGGAAAGAGACCCAGTACTTC. Its protein product is CASSPPPREGKETQYF.